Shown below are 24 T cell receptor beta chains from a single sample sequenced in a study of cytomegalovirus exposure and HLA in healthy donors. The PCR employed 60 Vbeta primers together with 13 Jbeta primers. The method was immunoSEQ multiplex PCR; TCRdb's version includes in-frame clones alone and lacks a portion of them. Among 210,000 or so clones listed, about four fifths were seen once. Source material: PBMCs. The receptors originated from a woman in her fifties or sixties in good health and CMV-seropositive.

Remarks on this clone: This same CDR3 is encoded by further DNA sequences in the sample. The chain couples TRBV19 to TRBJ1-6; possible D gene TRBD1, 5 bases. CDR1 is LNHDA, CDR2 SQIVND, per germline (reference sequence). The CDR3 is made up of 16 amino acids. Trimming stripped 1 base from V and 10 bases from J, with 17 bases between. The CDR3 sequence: CASSIGQGEGRSPLHF. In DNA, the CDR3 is TGTGCCAGTAGTATAGGTCAAGGGGAGGGAAGATCACCCCTCCACTTT.

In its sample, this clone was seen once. The CDR3 DNA reads as TGTGCTAGTGGTTTGGGGACTAGCGGGCGCAAAGAGACCCAGTACTTC. As protein: CASGLGTSGRKETQYF. The V call is TRBV12-5, the J call TRBJ2-5; TRBD2 aligns across 11 bases. The germline CDR1 and CDR2 sequences are LGHNT and FRNRAP. The CDR3 has 16 residues. V dropped 1 base and J dropped 3; count of bases not matched to a gene: 4. The whole variable domain, remainder taken from reference TRBV12-5 and TRBJ2-5, is DARVTQTPRHKVTEMGQEVTMRCQPILGHNTVFWYRQTMMQGLELLAYFRNRAPLDDSGMPKDRFSAEMPDATLATLKIQPSEPRDSAVYFCASGLGTSGRKETQYFGPGTRLLVL.

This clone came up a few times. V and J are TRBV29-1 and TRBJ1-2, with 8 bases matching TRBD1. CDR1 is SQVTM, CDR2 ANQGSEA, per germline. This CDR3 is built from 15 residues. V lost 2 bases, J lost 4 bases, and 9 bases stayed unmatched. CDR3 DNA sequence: TGCAGCGTTGAAATGGGGGGACAGGTTAGCTATGGCTACACCTTC. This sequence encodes CSVEMGGQVSYGYTF. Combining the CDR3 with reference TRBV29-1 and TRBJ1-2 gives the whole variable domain SAVISQKPSRDICQRGTSLTIQCQVDSQVTMMFWYRQQPGQSLTLIATANQGSEATYESGFVIDKFPISRPNLTFSTLTVSNMSPEDSSIYLCSVEMGGQVSYGYTFGSGTRLTVV.

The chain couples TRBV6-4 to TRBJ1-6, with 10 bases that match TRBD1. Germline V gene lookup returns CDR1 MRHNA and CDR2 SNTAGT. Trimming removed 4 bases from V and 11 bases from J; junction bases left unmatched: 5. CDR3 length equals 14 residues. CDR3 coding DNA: TGTGCCAGCAGTGTGACAGGGGGCAGGCCACCCCTCCACTTT. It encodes CASSVTGGRPPLHF.

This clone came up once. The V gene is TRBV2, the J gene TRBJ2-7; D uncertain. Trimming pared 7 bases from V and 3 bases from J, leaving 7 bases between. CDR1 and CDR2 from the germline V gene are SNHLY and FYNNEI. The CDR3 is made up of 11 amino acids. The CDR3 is CASTSLYEQYF. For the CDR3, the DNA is TGTGCCAGCACCTCCCTCTACGAGCAGTACTTC.

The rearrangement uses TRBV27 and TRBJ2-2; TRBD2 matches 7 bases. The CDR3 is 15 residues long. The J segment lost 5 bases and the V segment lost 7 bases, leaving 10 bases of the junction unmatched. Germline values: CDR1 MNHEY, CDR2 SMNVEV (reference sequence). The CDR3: CASMIGGGSTGELFF. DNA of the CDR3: TGTGCCAGCATGATAGGCGGGGGAAGTACCGGGGAGCTGTTTTTT.

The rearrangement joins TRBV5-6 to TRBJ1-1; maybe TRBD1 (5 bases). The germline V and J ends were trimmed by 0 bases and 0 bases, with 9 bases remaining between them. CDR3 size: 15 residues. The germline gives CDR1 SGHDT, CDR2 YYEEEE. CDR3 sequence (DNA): TGTGCCAGCAGCTTGGGGGGGGTCATGAACACTGAAGCTTTCTTT. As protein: CASSLGGVMNTEAFF.

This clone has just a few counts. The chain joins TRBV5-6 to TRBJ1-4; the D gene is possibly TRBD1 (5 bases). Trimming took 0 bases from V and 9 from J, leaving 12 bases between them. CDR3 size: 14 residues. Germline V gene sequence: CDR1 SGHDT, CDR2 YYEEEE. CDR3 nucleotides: TGTGCCAGCAGCTTGGGGGGCCCCAGTAAAAAACTGTTTTTT. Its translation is CASSLGGPSKKLFF.

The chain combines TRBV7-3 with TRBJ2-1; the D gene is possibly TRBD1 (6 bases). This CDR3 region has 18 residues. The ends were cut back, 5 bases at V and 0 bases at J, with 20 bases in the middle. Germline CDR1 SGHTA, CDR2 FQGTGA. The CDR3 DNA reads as TGTGCCAGCAGCCTAGGGGGATGGGAGCGGAGCTCCTACAATGAGCAGTTCTTC. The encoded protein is CASSLGGWERSSYNEQFF.

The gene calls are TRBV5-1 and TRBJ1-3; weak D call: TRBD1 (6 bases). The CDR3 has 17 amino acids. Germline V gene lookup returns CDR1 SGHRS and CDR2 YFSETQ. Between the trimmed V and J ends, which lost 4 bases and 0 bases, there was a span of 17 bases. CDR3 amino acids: CASSEAPWGLSGNTIYF. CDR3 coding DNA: TGCGCCAGCAGCGAAGCCCCATGGGGGCTCTCTGGAAACACCATATATTTT.

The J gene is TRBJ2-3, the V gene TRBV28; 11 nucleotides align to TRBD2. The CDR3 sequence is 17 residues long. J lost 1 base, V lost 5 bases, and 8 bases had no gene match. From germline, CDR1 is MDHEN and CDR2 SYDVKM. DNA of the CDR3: TGTGCCAGCAGTCTCCGACGACTAGCGGGGCGCACAGATACGCAGTATTTT. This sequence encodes CASSLRRLAGRTDTQYF.

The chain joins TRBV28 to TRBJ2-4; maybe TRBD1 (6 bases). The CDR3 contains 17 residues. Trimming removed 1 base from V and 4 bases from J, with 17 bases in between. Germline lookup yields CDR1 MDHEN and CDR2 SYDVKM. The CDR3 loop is CASSLYRGSPLKNIQYF. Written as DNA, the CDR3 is TGTGCCAGCAGTTTATATAGGGGGAGTCCCTTAAAAAACATTCAGTACTTC.

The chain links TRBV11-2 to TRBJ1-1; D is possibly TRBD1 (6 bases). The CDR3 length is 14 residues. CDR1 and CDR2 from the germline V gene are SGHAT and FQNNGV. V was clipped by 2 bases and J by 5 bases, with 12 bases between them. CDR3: CASSLTGGGTEAFF. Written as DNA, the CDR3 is TGTGCCAGCAGCTTAACGGGGGGCGGAACTGAAGCTTTCTTT. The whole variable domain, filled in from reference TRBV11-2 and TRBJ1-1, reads EAGVAQSPRYKIIEKRQSVAFWCNPISGHATLYWYQQILGQGPKLLIQFQNNGVVDDSQLPKDRFSAERLKGVDSTLKIQPAKLEDSAVYLCASSLTGGGTEAFFGQGTRLTVV.

The CDR3 sequence is CASSYAGMYSGNTIYF. The CDR3 nucleotides are TGCGCCAGCAGCTACGCAGGGATGTACTCTGGAAACACCATATATTTT. The V and J genes are TRBV5-1 and TRBJ1-3, with D possibly matching TRBD1 (5 bases). Trimming cost V 3 bases and J 0 bases, with 13 bases left between them. CDR1 and CDR2 (germline): SGHRS, YFSETQ. This CDR3 contains 16 residues.

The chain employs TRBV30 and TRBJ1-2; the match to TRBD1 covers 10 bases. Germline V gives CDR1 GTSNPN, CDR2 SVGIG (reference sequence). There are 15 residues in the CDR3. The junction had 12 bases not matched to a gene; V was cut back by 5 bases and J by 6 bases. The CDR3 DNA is TGTGCCTGGTCGGGACAGGGGATCCTGGGGAATGGCTACACCTTC. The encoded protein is CAWSGQGILGNGYTF.

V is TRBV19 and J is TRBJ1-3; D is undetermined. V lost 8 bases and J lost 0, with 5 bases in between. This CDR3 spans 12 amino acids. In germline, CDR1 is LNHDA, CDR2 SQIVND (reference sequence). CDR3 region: CASAYSGNTIYF. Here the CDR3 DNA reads TGTGCCAGTGCGTACTCTGGAAACACCATATATTTT.

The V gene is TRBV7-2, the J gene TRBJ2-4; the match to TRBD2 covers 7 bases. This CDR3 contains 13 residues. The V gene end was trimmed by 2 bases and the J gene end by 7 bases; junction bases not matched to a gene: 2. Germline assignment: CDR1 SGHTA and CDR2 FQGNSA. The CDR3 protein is CASSLSRGNIQYF. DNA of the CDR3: TGTGCCAGCAGCTTATCGCGGGGGAACATTCAGTACTTC. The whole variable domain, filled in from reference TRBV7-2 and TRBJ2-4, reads GAGVSQSPSNKVTEKGKDVELRCDPISGHTALYWYRQSLGQGLEFLIYFQGNSAPDKSGLPSDRFSAERTGGSVSTLTIQRTQQEDSAVYLCASSLSRGNIQYFGAGTRLSVL.

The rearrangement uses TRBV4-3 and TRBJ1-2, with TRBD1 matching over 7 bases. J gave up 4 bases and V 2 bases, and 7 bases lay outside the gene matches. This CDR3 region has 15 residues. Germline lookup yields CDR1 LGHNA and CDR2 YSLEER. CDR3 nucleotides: TGCGCCAGCAGCCAAAGGGGGCGAGGGAGCTATGGCTACACCTTC. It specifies CASSQRGRGSYGYTF.

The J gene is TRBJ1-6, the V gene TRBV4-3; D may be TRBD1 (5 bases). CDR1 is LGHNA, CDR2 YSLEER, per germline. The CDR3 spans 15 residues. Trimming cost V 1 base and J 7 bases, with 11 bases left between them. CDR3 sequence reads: CASSQGTPQNSPLHF. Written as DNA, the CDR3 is TGCGCCAGCAGCCAAGGGACACCACAGAATTCACCCCTCCACTTT.

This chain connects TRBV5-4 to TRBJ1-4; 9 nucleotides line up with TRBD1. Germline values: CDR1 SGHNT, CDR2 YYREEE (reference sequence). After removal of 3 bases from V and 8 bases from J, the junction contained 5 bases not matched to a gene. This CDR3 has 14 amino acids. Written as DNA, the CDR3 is TGTGCCAGCAGCTCTCGACAGGGGGTAGAAAAACTGTTTTTT. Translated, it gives CASSSRQGVEKLFF.

The CDR3 sequence: CATSIGASYEQYF. In DNA, the CDR3 is TGTGCCACCTCGATTGGGGCCTCCTACGAGCAGTACTTC. J is TRBJ2-7 and V is TRBV7-9, with D perhaps matching TRBD1 (5 bases). The CDR3 has 13 residues. Germline V lookup: CDR1 SEHNR, CDR2 FQNEAQ (reference sequence). Trimming shortened V by 10 bases and J by 0 bases, and 13 bases separated the two germline ends. Full variable domain (remainder filled in from reference TRBV7-9 and TRBJ2-7): DTGVSQNPRHKITKRGQNVTFRCDPISEHNRLYWYRQTLGQGPEFLTYFQNEAQLEKSRLLSDRFSAERPKGSFSTLEIQRTEQGDSAMYLCATSIGASYEQYFGPGTRLTVT.

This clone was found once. The CDR3 loop reads CASGENRVPEAFF. In DNA, the CDR3 is TGTGCCAGCGGCGAGAACAGGGTTCCTGAAGCTTTCTTT. The chain recombines TRBV6-6 with TRBJ1-1, with D maybe TRBD1 (6 bases). The V gene's germline CDR1 is MNHNY and CDR2 SVGAGI (reference sequence). The CDR3 is 13 residues long. Trimming pared 8 bases from V and 6 bases from J, leaving 16 bases between.

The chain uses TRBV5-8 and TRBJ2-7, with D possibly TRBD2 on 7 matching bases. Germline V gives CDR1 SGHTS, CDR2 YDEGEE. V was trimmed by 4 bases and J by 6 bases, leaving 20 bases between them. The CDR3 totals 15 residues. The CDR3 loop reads CASSPRGGGEVEQYF. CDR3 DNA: TGTGCCAGCAGCCCGAGAGGGGGGGGCGAGGTCGAGCAGTACTTC.

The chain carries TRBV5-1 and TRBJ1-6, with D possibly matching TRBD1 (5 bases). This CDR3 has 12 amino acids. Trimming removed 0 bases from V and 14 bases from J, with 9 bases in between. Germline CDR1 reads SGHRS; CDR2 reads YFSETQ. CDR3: CASSLDGGSLHF. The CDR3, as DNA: TGCGCCAGCAGCTTGGATGGGGGGTCCCTCCACTTT.